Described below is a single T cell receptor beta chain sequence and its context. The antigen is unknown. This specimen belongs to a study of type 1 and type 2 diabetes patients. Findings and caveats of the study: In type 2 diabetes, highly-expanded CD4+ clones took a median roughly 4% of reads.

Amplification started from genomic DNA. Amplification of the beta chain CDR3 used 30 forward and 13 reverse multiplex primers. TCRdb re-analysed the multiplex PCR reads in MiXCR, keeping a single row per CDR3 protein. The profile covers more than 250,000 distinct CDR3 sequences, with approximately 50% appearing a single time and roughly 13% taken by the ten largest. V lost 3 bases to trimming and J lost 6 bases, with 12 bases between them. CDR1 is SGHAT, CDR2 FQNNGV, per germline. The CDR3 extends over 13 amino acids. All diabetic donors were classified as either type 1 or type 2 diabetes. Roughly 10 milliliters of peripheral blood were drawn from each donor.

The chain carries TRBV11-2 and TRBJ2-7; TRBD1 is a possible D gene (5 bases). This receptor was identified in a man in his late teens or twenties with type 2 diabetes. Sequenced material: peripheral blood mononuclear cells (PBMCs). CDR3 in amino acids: CASSLGRSSEQYF. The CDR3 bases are TGTGCCAGCAGCTTGGGGCGCTCGTCCGAGCAGTACTTC.